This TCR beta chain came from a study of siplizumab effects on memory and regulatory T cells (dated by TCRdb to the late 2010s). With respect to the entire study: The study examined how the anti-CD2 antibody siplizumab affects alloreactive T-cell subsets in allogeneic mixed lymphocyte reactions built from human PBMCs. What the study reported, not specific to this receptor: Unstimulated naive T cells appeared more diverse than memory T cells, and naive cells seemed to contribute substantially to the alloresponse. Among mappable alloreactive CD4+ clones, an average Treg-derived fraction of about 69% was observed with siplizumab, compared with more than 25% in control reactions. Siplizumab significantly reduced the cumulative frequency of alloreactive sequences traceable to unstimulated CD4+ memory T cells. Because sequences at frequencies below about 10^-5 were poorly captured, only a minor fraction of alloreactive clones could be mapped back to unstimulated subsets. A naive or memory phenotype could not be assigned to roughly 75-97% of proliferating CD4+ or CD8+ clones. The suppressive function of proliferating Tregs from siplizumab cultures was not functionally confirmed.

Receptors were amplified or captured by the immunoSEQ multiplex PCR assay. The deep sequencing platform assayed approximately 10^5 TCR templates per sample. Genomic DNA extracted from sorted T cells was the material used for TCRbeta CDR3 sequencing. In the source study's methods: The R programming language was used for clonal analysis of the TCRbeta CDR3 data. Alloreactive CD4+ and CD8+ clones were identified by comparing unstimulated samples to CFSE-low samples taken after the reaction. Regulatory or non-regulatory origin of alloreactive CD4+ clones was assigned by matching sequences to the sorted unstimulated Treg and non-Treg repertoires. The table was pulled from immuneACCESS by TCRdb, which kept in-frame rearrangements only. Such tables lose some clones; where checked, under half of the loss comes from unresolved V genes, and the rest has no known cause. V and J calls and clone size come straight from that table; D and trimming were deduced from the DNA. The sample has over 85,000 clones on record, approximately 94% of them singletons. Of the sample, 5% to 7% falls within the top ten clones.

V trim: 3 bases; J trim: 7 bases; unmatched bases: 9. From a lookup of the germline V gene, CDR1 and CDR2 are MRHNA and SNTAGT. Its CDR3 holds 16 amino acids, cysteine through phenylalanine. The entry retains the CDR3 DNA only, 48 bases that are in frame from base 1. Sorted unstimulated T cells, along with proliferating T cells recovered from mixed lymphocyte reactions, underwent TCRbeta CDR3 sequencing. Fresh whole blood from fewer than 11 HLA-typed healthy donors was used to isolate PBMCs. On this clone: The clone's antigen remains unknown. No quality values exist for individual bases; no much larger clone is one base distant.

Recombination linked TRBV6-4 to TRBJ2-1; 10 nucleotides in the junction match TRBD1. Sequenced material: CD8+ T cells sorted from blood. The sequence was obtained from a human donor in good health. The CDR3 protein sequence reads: CASSDNVGQGSNEQFF. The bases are TGTGCCAGCAGTGATAACGTGGGACAGGGGTCGAATGAGCAGTTCTTC.